This T cell receptor (beta chain) was sequenced during a study of CD8 T cells in Susac syndrome. Random-hexamer reverse transcription was applied to roughly 0.5 to 1 ug RNA. TCRdb recomputed calls from the immunoSEQ multiplex PCR reads with MiXCR, one row per CDR3 protein. The data contain about 120,000 distinct CDR3 sequences, about 94% of them singletons. The sequenced sample was CD8+ T cells from PBMCs. The sequence came from a human donor with Susac syndrome.

DNA of the CDR3: TGTGCCTGGAGTGCGCCGGGGGAGCAGTACTTC. It encodes CAWSAPGEQYF. The genes are TRBV30 and TRBJ2-7; TRBD2 is a possible D gene (5 bases). CDR3 length equals 11 residues. V lost 1 base and J 7 bases, leaving 8 bases between the germline ends. Germline CDR1 and CDR2: GTSNPN and SVGIG (reference sequence).